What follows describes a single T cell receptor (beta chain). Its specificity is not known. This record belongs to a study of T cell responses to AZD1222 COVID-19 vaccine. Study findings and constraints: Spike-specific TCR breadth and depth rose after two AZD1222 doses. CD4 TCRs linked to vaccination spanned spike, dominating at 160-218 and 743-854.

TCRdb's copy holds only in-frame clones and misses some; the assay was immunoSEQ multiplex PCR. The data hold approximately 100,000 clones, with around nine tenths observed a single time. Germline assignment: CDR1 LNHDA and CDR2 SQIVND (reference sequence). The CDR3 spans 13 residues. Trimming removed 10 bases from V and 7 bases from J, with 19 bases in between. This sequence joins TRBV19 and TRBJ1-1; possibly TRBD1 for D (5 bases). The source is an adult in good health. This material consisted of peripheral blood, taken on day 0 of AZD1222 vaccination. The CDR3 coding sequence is TGTGCCACTGGGGGGGGGATGGCGAATGAAGCTTTCTTT. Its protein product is CATGGGMANEAFF.